The 26 T cell receptor beta chains in this list originate from one sample, sequenced in a study of type 1 regulatory T cells. TCRdb re-derived calls from the reads in MiXCR, one entry per CDR3 protein. Among about 69,000 distinct CDR3 sequences listed, less than 25% were seen once. Study outcomes and limitations: Type 1 regulatory T cells had a more restricted TCR repertoire than non-type 1 regulatory T cells.

Antigen specificity for these receptors is unknown. Sequenced: cultured type 1 regulatory T (Tr1) cells, either the whole culture or a sorted fraction (not recorded which). These receptors all come from a human donor in good health.

V usage is TRBV5-1 and J usage is TRBJ2-1; weak D call: TRBD2 (6 bases). Germline values: CDR1 SGHRS, CDR2 YFSETQ. The V and J ends lost 6 bases and 0 bases respectively, with 13 bases between them. The CDR3 consists of 15 residues. The CDR3 DNA follows: TGCGCCAGCAATGCTGGCGGGATCTCCTACAATGAGCAGTTCTTC. Its protein is CASNAGGISYNEQFF. The whole variable domain, remainder taken from reference TRBV5-1 and TRBJ2-1, is KAGVTQTPRYLIKTRGQQVTLSCSPISGHRSVSWYQQTPGQGLQFLFEYFSETQRNKGNFPGRFSGRQFSNSRSEMNVSTLELGDSALYLCASNAGGISYNEQFFGPGTRLTVL.

This clonotype has a handful of counts. The CDR3 sequence is CASSFKISPLHF. CDR3 sequence (DNA): TGTGCCAGCAGTTTCAAGATTTCACCCCTCCACTTT. This rearrangement joins TRBV12-3 or TRBV12-4 to TRBJ1-6; D not certain. Trimming stripped 3 bases from V and 9 bases from J, with 6 bases between. CDR3 length: 12 residues.

This clonotype appeared a few times. The J gene is TRBJ2-5, the V gene TRBV7-9, with no clear D. The CDR3 covers 14 residues. Trimming stripped 1 base from V and 5 bases from J, with 11 bases between. In germline, CDR1 is SEHNR, CDR2 FQNEAQ (reference sequence). The CDR3 nucleotides read TGTGCCAGCAGCTTAGAACGGTTCCGGGAGACCCAGTACTTC. This sequence encodes CASSLERFRETQYF.

This clonotype was observed a handful of times. V gene TRBV27 combines with J gene TRBJ2-7; D uncertain. Trimming took 6 bases from V and 1 from J, leaving 10 bases between them. The CDR3 contains 13 residues. Germline V gene sequence: CDR1 MNHEY, CDR2 SMNVEV (reference sequence). CDR3 DNA: TGTGCCAGCAGGAGACTGGAGTCCTACGAGCAGTACTTC. Amino acid sequence: CASRRLESYEQYF.

The table lists this clonotype with a count of one. The chain recombines TRBV7-2 with TRBJ2-4; D not resolved. Germline CDR1 and CDR2: SGHTA and FQGNSA. Trimming stripped 3 bases from V and 5 bases from J, with 11 bases between. This CDR3 comprises 14 residues. The CDR3 DNA reads as TGTGCCAGCAGCTTTACTGTGAATGAAAACATTCAGTACTTC. Translation: CASSFTVNENIQYF.

Relative to its sample, this clonotype is medium-sized. This chain uses TRBV5-1 with TRBJ2-5; D not certain. Germline CDR1 reads SGHRS; CDR2 reads YFSETQ. Trimming cost V 4 bases and J 5 bases, with 15 bases left between them. There are 14 residues in the CDR3. CDR3 amino acids: CASSPLPTWETQYF. The CDR3 DNA reads TGCGCCAGCAGCCCCCTCCCTACCTGGGAGACCCAGTACTTC.

In its sample, this clonotype was seen many times. The chain couples TRBV19 to TRBJ2-3; D not certain. The CDR3 is 13 amino acids. The V gene's germline CDR1 is LNHDA and CDR2 SQIVND (reference sequence). Trimming took 3 bases from V and 2 from J, leaving 6 bases between them. CDR3 loop: CASSMAYTDTQYF. The CDR3 region has the DNA TGTGCCAGTAGTATGGCGTACACAGATACGCAGTATTTT.

This clonotype was picked up one time. This chain joins TRBV5-1 and TRBJ1-1; D gene unclear. The CDR3 covers 14 residues. The germline CDR1 and CDR2 sequences are SGHRS and YFSETQ. V lost 2 bases and J 2 bases, leaving 10 bases between the germline ends. The CDR3 here is CASSFGPPNTEAFF. CDR3 nucleotides: TGCGCCAGCAGCTTCGGACCCCCAAACACTGAAGCTTTCTTT.

The chain recombines TRBV6-5 with TRBJ1-6, with D possibly matching TRBD1 (6 bases). The CDR3 loop spans 11 amino acids. V shed 10 bases and J shed 15 bases, with 16 bases lying between them. Looked up from germline, CDR1 is MNHEY and CDR2 is SVGAGI. Here the CDR3 DNA reads TGTGCCACACGCTCTCCGGGACACCTCCACTTT. This codes for CATRSPGHLHF.

Remarks on this clonotype: Since a much larger clone is just one base distant, this may be a read error. V gene TRBV5-1 combines with J gene TRBJ2-1; D is perhaps TRBD1 or TRBD2 (6 bases each). Trimming removed 4 bases at V and 8 bases at J, with 16 bases between. From germline, CDR1 is SGHRS and CDR2 YFSETQ. The CDR3 extends over 14 amino acids. CDR3 sequence reads: CASSTGQRADEQFF. The CDR3 nucleotides read TGCGCCAGCAGCACCGGACAGCGGGCGGATGAGCAGTTCTTC. The entire variable domain, with the rest obtained from reference TRBV5-1 and TRBJ2-1, is as follows: KAGVTQTPRYLIKTRGQQVTLSCSPISGHRSVSWYQQTPGQGLQFLFEYFSETQRNKGNFPGRFSGRQFSNSRSEMNVSTLELGDSALYLCASSTGQRADEQFFGPGTRLTVL.

Note on this clonotype: Without the conserved terminal phenylalanine or tryptophan, this CDR3 likely stems from a read error. The chain carries TRBV7-9 and TRBJ2-5, with D perhaps TRBD2 (5 bases). Per the germline V gene, CDR1 is SEHNR and CDR2 is FQNEAQ (reference sequence). This CDR3 region has 14 residues. Trimming pared 3 bases from V and 1 base from J, leaving 9 bases between. CDR3 nucleotide sequence: TGTGCCAGCAGCTTGGGAGTTTCCCAAGAGACCCAGTACATC. Translating it yields CASSLGVSQETQYI.

The J gene is TRBJ2-1, the V gene TRBV25-1; D perhaps matches TRBD2 (5 bases). The length of the CDR3 is 14 residues. Deletions cut 3 bases from V and 0 bases from J, with 6 bases between. Germline-derived CDR1 and CDR2 are MGHDK and SYGVNS. In DNA form, the CDR3 reads TGTGCCAGCAGTGAGGGGAGCTCCTACAATGAGCAGTTCTTC. This sequence encodes CASSEGSSYNEQFF.

The chain has TRBV27 and TRBJ2-4; D unresolved. V dropped 5 bases and J dropped 0 bases, with 14 bases sitting between them. Germline V gives CDR1 MNHEY, CDR2 SMNVEV (reference sequence). The CDR3 has 16 residues. The CDR3 loop reads CASSPSYPLAKNIQYF. CDR3 coding DNA: TGTGCCAGCAGTCCCTCTTATCCCTTAGCCAAAAACATTCAGTACTTC.

This clonotype was observed a few times. The rearrangement links TRBV12-3 or TRBV12-4 to TRBJ2-3, with 7 bases aligning to TRBD2. This CDR3 region has 15 residues. The V and J ends lost 5 bases and 6 bases, in that order; junction bases with no gene match: 11. The CDR3 DNA reads TGTGCCAGCAGTCCCTCGGGAGGAAAGGGCGATACGCAGTATTTT. Protein product: CASSPSGGKGDTQYF.

In its sample, this clonotype was seen a few times. Here the CDR3 reads CASSFTGRNTEAFF. For the CDR3, the DNA is TGCGCCAGCAGCTTCACAGGGAGGAACACTGAAGCTTTCTTT. The rearrangement joins TRBV5-1 to TRBJ1-1, with TRBD1 as a possible D gene (6 bases). Germline V gene sequence: CDR1 SGHRS, CDR2 YFSETQ. Trimming pared 2 bases from V and 1 base from J, leaving 9 bases between. CDR3 length: 14 amino acids.

V gene TRBV5-1 combines with J gene TRBJ2-3, with D perhaps matching TRBD2 (6 bases). The V end was cut by 4 bases, the J end by 3 bases, with 24 bases between. Germline V gene sequence: CDR1 SGHRS, CDR2 YFSETQ. The CDR3 covers 18 residues. The CDR3 reads CASSTTPRDLPSTDTQYF. CDR3 DNA: TGCGCCAGCAGCACCACTCCGCGGGACTTACCCTCGACAGATACGCAGTATTTT.

This clonotype was observed many times. The CDR3 nucleotides are TGCGCCAGCAGCTTGGCGGGGGCCGATACGCAGTATTTT. The encoded protein is CASSLAGADTQYF. The genes are TRBV5-1 and TRBJ2-3, with D possibly being TRBD1 or TRBD2 (6 bases each). Germline CDR1 and CDR2: SGHRS and YFSETQ. Trimming took 0 bases from V and 6 from J, leaving 8 bases between them. The CDR3 runs to 13 residues.

The gene calls are TRBV12-3 or TRBV12-4 and TRBJ2-1, with TRBD2 as a possible D gene (6 bases). V was shortened by 6 bases and J by 4 bases, with 13 bases between the two germline ends. The CDR3 runs 14 residues. The CDR3 DNA follows: TGTGCCAGCAGGGAGGGAGGATCTTACAATGAGCAGTTCTTC. It codes for CASREGGSYNEQFF.

The chain is built from TRBV7-2 and TRBJ1-4; possible D gene TRBD1, 6 bases. The V end lost 2 bases, the J end lost 8 bases, and 12 bases lay between the germline ends. Germline V gene lookup returns CDR1 SGHTA and CDR2 FQGNSA. This CDR3 spans 14 amino acids. The CDR3 nucleotides are TGTGCCAGCAGCTTAATACAGGGTGGGGAAAAACTGTTTTTT. The encoded protein is CASSLIQGGEKLFF.

This clonotype was seen a handful of times. This sequence joins TRBV5-1 and TRBJ1-5, with a weak D call TRBD1 (5 bases). This CDR3 is built from 15 residues. Between the trimmed V and J ends, which lost 7 bases and 1 base, there was a span of 15 bases. Germline V gene sequence: CDR1 SGHRS, CDR2 YFSETQ. The CDR3 loop is CASSQAGVSNQPQHF. DNA for the CDR3: TGCGCCAGCTCCCAGGCGGGGGTGAGCAATCAGCCCCAGCATTTT.

This clonotype was found a few times. The chain uses TRBV5-1 and TRBJ1-2; D perhaps matches TRBD1 (5 bases). The V end was cut by 0 bases, the J end by 6 bases, with 15 bases between. This CDR3 has 15 residues. From germline, CDR1 is SGHRS and CDR2 YFSETQ. CDR3 nucleotides: TGCGCCAGCAGCTTGGCCGGGGGATCCGTTGATGGCTACACCTTC. Its protein is CASSLAGGSVDGYTF.

This chain links TRBV12-3 or TRBV12-4 with TRBJ1-6; D remains unclear. CDR3 length: 12 amino acids. Trimming took 0 bases from V and 15 from J, leaving 9 bases between them. In DNA form, the CDR3 reads TGTGCCAGCAGTTTAGCGGGTTACGGCCTCCACTTT. This encodes CASSLAGYGLHF.

This clonotype was observed many times. V and J are TRBV7-9 and TRBJ2-3; D might be TRBD1 or TRBD2, each matching 5 bases. With 8 bases removed from V and 1 base from J, the gap between germline ends came to 19 bases. CDR3 length equals 16 residues. Germline CDR1 and CDR2: SEHNR and FQNEAQ (reference sequence). In DNA, the CDR3 is TGTGCCAGCGGTGAAGGTTGGGGGAAGGGCACAGATACGCAGTATTTT. Translated, it gives CASGEGWGKGTDTQYF.

In its sample, this clonotype was seen many times. The chain uses TRBV5-1 and TRBJ1-5; D not certain. Germline assignment: CDR1 SGHRS and CDR2 YFSETQ. V was shortened by 0 bases and J by 1 base, with 2 bases between the two germline ends. The CDR3 covers 13 residues. CDR3 region: CASSLGSNQPQHF. CDR3 nucleotides: TGCGCCAGCAGCTTGGGCAGCAATCAGCCCCAGCATTTT.

The V gene is TRBV20-1, the J gene TRBJ2-3; D not certain. The CDR3 has 12 residues. Trimming took off 7 bases at V and 0 bases at J, with 8 bases between the two ends. Germline-derived CDR1 and CDR2 are DFQATT and SNEGSKA (reference sequence). The CDR3 here is CSVESSTDTQYF. CDR3 DNA sequence: TGCAGTGTCGAATCAAGCACAGATACGCAGTATTTT.

The chain combines TRBV7-8 with TRBJ1-6, with D uncertain. Trimming removed 1 base from V and 7 bases from J, with 8 bases in between. The germline V gene encodes CDR1 SGHVS and CDR2 FQNEAQ. The CDR3 has 14 residues. The DNA for the CDR3 is TGTGCCAGCAGCTTAGAGCCGAGAAATTCACCCCTCCACTTT. The encoded protein is CASSLEPRNSPLHF.